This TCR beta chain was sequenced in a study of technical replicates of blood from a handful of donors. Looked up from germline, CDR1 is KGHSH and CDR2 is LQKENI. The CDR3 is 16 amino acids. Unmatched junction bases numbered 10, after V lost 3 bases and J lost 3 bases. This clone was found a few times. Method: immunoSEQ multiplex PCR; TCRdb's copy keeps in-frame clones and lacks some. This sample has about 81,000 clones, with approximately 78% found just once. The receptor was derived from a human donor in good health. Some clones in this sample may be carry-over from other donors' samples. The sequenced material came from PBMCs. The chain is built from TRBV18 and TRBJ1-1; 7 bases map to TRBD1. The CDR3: CASSPYEATGDTEAFF. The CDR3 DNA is TGTGCCAGCTCACCCTACGAGGCTACAGGGGACACTGAAGCTTTCTTT.